These T cell receptor beta chains were read from a single sample in a study of regulatory T cells in long-lasting Graves disease. TCRdb called the multiplex PCR reads again in MiXCR, with one record for every CDR3 protein. The sample yields about 450,000 distinct CDR3 sequences, roughly 15% seen once. This sample also appeared in a second study, on T cells in Graves' hyperthyroidism and ophthalmopathy.

The specimen comprised peripheral blood mononuclear cells (PBMCs), sampled at new diagnosis, from a patient treated with antithyroid drugs. These receptors were collected from a woman aged 45-65 years with Graves disease. Both conserved end residues are part of each CDR3. D genes are given only for firm matches. Some rows have no size entry. The others give once, few or many, or a class for an expanded clone.

>14|TRBJ2-2|-|many|TRBV2
CASSEQGQTGELFF
TGTGCCAGCAGTGAACAGGGTCAAACCGGGGAGCTGTTTTTT
>14|TRBJ2-3|-|many|TRBV28
CASKTPGRTDTQYF
TGTGCCAGCAAAACTCCGGGGCGCACAGATACGCAGTATTTT
>14|TRBJ2-5|TRBD2|few|TRBV19
CASSSAGVQETQYF
TGTGCCAGTAGTTCAGCGGGAGTACAAGAGACCCAGTACTTC
>15|TRBJ1-1|-|many|TRBV18
CASSGGLPQDTEAFF
TGTGCCAGCTCGGGGGGCTTGCCTCAGGACACTGAAGCTTTCTTT
>17|TRBJ1-1|TRBD1|many|TRBV7-9
CASSFTGQGRINTEAFF
TGTGCCAGCAGCTTTACGGGACAGGGAAGGATAAACACTGAAGCTTTCTTT
>15|TRBJ1-2|TRBD1|few|TRBV14
CASSPLDRVEHGYTF
TGTGCCAGCAGCCCCCTGGACAGGGTGGAGCATGGCTACACCTTC
>16|TRBJ2-6|TRBD1|-|TRBV4-1
CASSRTGISGANVLTF
TGCGCCAGCAGCCGGACAGGGATCTCTGGGGCCAACGTCCTGACTTTC
>16|TRBJ2-3|-|many|TRBV7-9
CASSIKPLGKADTQYF
TGTGCCAGCAGCATAAAGCCCCTAGGGAAGGCAGATACGCAGTATTTT
>12|TRBJ2-4|-|few|TRBV2
CATRPGSGIQYF
TGTGCCACACGACCTGGCTCAGGCATTCAGTACTTC
>13|TRBJ1-4|-|-|TRBV6-1
CAVRASINEKLFF
TGTGCCGTAAGGGCCTCTATTAATGAAAAACTGTTTTTT
>15|TRBJ2-7|TRBD1|few|TRBV6-2/TRBV6-3
CASSYDTGTAYEQYF
TGTGCCAGCAGTTACGATACCGGGACAGCCTACGAGCAGTACTTC
>18|TRBJ2-1|TRBD1|many|TRBV7-3
CASSLSPLGGQAYNEQFF
TGTGCCAGCAGCTTATCCCCCCTCGGCGGACAGGCCTACAATGAGCAGTTCTTC
>16|TRBJ2-2|-|-|TRBV19
CASSIVPGQDTGELFF
TGTGCCAGTAGTATAGTTCCGGGACAAGACACCGGGGAGCTGTTTTTT
>15|TRBJ2-7|TRBD2|few|TRBV5-1
CASSRASGMSYEQYF
TGCGCCAGCAGCCGGGCTAGCGGGATGTCCTACGAGCAGTACTTC
>14|TRBJ2-7|-|few|TRBV20-1
CSARGDLGVYEQYF
TGCAGTGCTAGGGGGGACCTAGGGGTCTACGAGCAGTACTTC
>14|TRBJ2-3|-|many|TRBV7-3
CASSLSGGGDTQYF
TGTGCCAGCAGCTTATCAGGAGGTGGAGATACGCAGTATTTT
>19|TRBJ2-2|TRBD2|once|TRBV9
CASSTPTSGKTPNTGELFF
TGTGCCAGCAGCACCCCGACTAGCGGGAAAACCCCGAACACCGGGGAGCTGTTTTTT
>14|TRBJ1-6|-|-|TRBV5-5
CASSFRVEGSPLHF
TGTGCCAGCAGCTTTAGGGTAGAGGGCTCACCCCTCCACTTT
>15|TRBJ2-7|TRBD1|many|TRBV5-1
CASSLVGTGPGEQYF
TGCGCCAGCAGCTTGGTGGGGACAGGGCCCGGCGAGCAGTACTTC
>21|TRBJ2-1|TRBD2|many|TRBV7-9
CASSSVPGLAGEESSYNEQFF
TGTGCCAGCAGCTCCGTTCCGGGACTAGCGGGAGAAGAGAGCTCCTACAATGAGCAGTTCTTC
>14|TRBJ2-7|TRBD1|many|TRBV5-1
CASSPGQASGEQYF
TGCGCCAGCAGCCCAGGACAGGCTTCGGGCGAGCAGTACTTC
>16|TRBJ2-3|TRBD2|many|TRBV6-9
CASSYGTSGSADTQYF
TGTGCCAGCAGTTACGGTACTAGCGGGAGTGCAGATACGCAGTATTTT
>15|TRBJ1-5|TRBD1|few|TRBV19
CASTWTGNSNQPQHF
TGTGCCAGTACCTGGACAGGTAATAGCAATCAGCCCCAGCATTTT
>14|TRBJ2-7|-|many|TRBV18
CASSPPAGVHEQYF
TGTGCCAGCTCACCTCCCGCCGGGGTCCACGAGCAGTACTTC
>13|TRBJ2-3|-|-|TRBV20-1
CSARGEAVDTQYF
TGCAGTGCTAGAGGGGAAGCCGTAGATACGCAGTATTTT
>15|TRBJ2-3|TRBD2|-|TRBV2
CASPGLAGESDTQYF
TGTGCCAGCCCGGGACTAGCGGGAGAAAGTGATACGCAGTATTTT
>17|TRBJ2-3|TRBD2|many|TRBV27
CASSLYVAGGGTDTQYF
TGTGCCAGCAGTTTATACGTAGCGGGAGGAGGCACAGATACGCAGTATTTT
>14|TRBJ2-7|-|few|TRBV2
CASSASGEAGEQYF
TGTGCCAGCAGTGCCTCTGGGGAAGCGGGCGAGCAGTACTTC
>15|TRBJ2-1|-|-|TRBV4-1
CASSQGQGPNNEQFF
TGCGCCAGCAGCCAAGGGCAAGGACCCAACAATGAGCAGTTCTTC
>16|TRBJ1-4|-|few|TRBV6-2/TRBV6-3
CASKSQGSATNEKLFF
TGTGCCAGCAAATCGCAGGGGTCTGCAACTAATGAAAAACTGTTTTTT
>13|TRBJ2-7|-|many|TRBV28
CASRSDTPYEQYF
TGTGCCAGCAGGAGCGACACTCCTTACGAGCAGTACTTC
>12|TRBJ2-5|-|many|TRBV6-1
CASMQGGETQYF
TGTGCCAGCATGCAGGGTGGGGAGACCCAGTACTTC
>12|TRBJ1-2|-|few|TRBV7-9
CASSPLYGNYTF
TGTGCCAGCAGCCCCCTGTACGGGAACTACACCTTC
>15|TRBJ2-5|-|few|TRBV19
CASSSPTGFQETQYF
TGTGCCAGTAGTTCTCCAACAGGGTTCCAAGAGACCCAGTACTTC
>13|TRBJ1-2|-|many|TRBV12-3/TRBV12-4
CASSLGRVGGYTF
TGTGCCAGCAGTTTAGGGCGGGTAGGGGGCTACACCTTC
>14|TRBJ1-2|-|-|TRBV4-1
CASSYGLLDYGYTF
TGCGCCAGCAGCTACGGACTCCTAGACTATGGCTACACCTTC
>13|TRBJ2-5|-|many|TRBV3-1
CASSQDGWETQYF
TGTGCCAGCAGCCAAGATGGGTGGGAGACCCAGTACTTC
>15|TRBJ1-2|TRBD1|many|TRBV28
CASSLTGVYNYGYTF
TGTGCCAGCAGTTTAACAGGGGTTTATAACTATGGCTACACCTTC